This T cell receptor (beta chain) was identified in a study of blood T cell repertoires in COVID-19. Study-wide context: Material from acute and convalescent COVID-19 was sourced from the United States, Italy and Spain.

J gave up 3 bases and V 9 bases, and 11 bases lay outside the gene matches. The CDR3 spans 14 residues. CDR1 and CDR2 from the germline V gene are SEHNR and FQNEAQ (reference sequence). The data were produced by immunoSEQ multiplex PCR, yet TCRdb's version contains in-frame clones alone and is incomplete. The table shows roughly 320,000 clones, with more than 75% occurring only once. Recruits, aged roughly 18 to 89 years, lived in some 25 US areas. Donors in Cohort 3 counted as recovered after two negative PCRs, clearance, or symptom resolution. Sequenced sample: PBMCs or T cells enriched from blood (not recorded which). The clonotype originates from a man aged 25 to 40 who had recovered from COVID-19. The chain carries TRBV7-9 and TRBJ2-7; 7 bases map to TRBD2. This CDR3 is CASRPGLSIYEQYF. CDR3 coding DNA: TGTGCCAGTCGGCCGGGACTAAGCATCTACGAGCAGTACTTC.